This record looks at one T cell receptor beta chain sequence and its context. The source of the sample is a study of blood T cell repertoires in COVID-19. Study as a whole: T cells, B-cell-depleted T cells, or PBMCs provided the cDNA or gDNA that served as material.

Participant age was roughly 18 to 90 years, and participants resided in 25 or so US areas. Germline CDR1 reads SGHAT; CDR2 reads FQNNGV. The CDR3 spans 15 residues. V was cut by 2 bases and J by 0 bases, with 11 bases left in between. Produced via immunoSEQ multiplex PCR; TCRdb's table is partial and in-frame only. The table records about 320,000 clones, 85% to 95% of them present only once. The sequence was collected from a woman aged 30 to 39 who had been exposed to COVID-19. Sequenced input: PBMCs or T cells enriched from blood (not recorded which). V gene TRBV11-2 combines with J gene TRBJ2-7; D gene ambiguous. The CDR3: CASSLSDGDSYEQYF. The DNA of the CDR3 is TGTGCCAGCAGCTTAAGCGACGGTGACTCCTACGAGCAGTACTTC.